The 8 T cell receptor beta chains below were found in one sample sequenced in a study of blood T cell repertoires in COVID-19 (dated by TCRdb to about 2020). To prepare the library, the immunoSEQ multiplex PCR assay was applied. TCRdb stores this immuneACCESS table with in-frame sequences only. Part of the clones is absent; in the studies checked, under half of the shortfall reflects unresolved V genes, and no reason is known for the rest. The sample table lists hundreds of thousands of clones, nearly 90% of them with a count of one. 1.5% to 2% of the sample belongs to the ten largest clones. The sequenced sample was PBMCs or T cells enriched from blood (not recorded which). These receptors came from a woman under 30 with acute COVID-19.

The CDR3: CASSPRENTGELFF. The CDR3 nucleotides read TGTGCCAGCTCACCCAGGGAGAACACCGGGGAGCTGTTTTTT. The chain employs TRBV18 and TRBJ2-2; D may be TRBD1 (5 bases). Trimming removed 3 bases at V and 1 base at J, with 6 bases between. From germline, CDR1 is KGHSH and CDR2 LQKENI. CDR3 length: 14 amino acids.

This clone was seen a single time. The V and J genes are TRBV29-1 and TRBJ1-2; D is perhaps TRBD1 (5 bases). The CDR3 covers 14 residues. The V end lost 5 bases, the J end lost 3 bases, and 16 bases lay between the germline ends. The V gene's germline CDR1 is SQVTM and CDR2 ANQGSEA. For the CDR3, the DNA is TGCAGCGTTATTGGCATACAGGCGGACTATGGCTACACCTTC. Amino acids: CSVIGIQADYGYTF. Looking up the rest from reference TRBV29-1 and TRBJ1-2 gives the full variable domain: SAVISQKPSRDICQRGTSLTIQCQVDSQVTMMFWYRQQPGQSLTLIATANQGSEATYESGFVIDKFPISRPNLTFSTLTVSNMSPEDSSIYLCSVIGIQADYGYTFGSGTRLTVV.

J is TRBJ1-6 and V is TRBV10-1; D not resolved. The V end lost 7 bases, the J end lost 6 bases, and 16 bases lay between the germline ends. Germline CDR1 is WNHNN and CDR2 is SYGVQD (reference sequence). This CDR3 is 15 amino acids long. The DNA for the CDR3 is TGCGCCAGCATGATGACACTGAGTTGTAATTCACCCCTCCACTTT. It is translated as CASMMTLSCNSPLHF.

The CDR3 nucleotides read TGTGCCAGCAGTGTCGACACCAGCTCCTACGAGCAGTACTTC. Its protein is CASSVDTSSYEQYF. The rearrangement uses TRBV27 and TRBJ2-7, with D hard to call. The germline CDR1 and CDR2 sequences are MNHEY and SMNVEV (reference sequence). The V gene lost 5 bases and the J gene lost 0 bases, with 11 bases spanning the gap. The CDR3 runs to 14 residues.

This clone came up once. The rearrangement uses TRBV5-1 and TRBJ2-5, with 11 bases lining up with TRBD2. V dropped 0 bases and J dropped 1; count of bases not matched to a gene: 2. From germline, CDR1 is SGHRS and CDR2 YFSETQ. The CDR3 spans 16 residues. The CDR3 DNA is TGCGCCAGCAGCTTGGAAGGACTAGCGGGCCAAGAGACCCAGTACTTC. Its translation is CASSLEGLAGQETQYF. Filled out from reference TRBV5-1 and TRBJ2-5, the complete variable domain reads KAGVTQTPRYLIKTRGQQVTLSCSPISGHRSVSWYQQTPGQGLQFLFEYFSETQRNKGNFPGRFSGRQFSNSRSEMNVSTLELGDSALYLCASSLEGLAGQETQYFGPGTRLLVL.

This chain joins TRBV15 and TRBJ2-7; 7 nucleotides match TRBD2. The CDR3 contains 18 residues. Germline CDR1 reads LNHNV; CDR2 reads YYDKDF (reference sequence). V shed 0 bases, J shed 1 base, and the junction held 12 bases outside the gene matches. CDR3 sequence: CATSRDPWGRGSSYEQYF. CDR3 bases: TGTGCCACCAGCAGAGATCCCTGGGGGAGGGGATCTTCCTACGAGCAGTACTTC.

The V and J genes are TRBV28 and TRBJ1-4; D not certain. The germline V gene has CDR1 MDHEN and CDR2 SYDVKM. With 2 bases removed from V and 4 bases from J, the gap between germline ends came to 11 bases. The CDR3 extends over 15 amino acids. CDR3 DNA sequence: TGTGCCAGCAGTTTACTGCGCACCTTTAATGAAAAACTGTTTTTT. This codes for CASSLLRTFNEKLFF.

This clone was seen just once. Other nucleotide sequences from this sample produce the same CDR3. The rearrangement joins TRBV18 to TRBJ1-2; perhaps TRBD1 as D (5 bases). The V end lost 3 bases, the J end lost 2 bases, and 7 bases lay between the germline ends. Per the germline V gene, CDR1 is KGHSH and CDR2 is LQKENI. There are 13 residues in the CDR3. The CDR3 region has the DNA TGTGCCAGCTCACCTGGGGGGAACTATGGCTACACCTTC. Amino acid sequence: CASSPGGNYGYTF. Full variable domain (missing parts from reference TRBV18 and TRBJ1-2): NAGVMQNPRHLVRRRGQEARLRCSPMKGHSHVYWYRQLPEEGLKFMVYLQKENIIDESGMPKERFSAEFPKEGPSILRIQQVVRGDSAAYFCASSPGGNYGYTFGSGTRLTVV.